What follows are 21 T cell receptor beta chains derived from one specimen sequenced in a study of cytomegalovirus exposure and HLA in healthy donors. Sequencing used immunoSEQ multiplex PCR; TCRdb keeps in-frame clones, though not all of them. The sample shows 130,000 to 150,000 clones, about 88% of them seen only once. Sequencing was done on a sample of PBMCs. The receptors here all came from a young woman in good health and CMV-seropositive.

The V and J genes are TRBV7-9 and TRBJ2-5; 10 bases align to TRBD1. Germline lookup yields CDR1 SEHNR and CDR2 FQNEAQ (reference sequence). J was trimmed by 2 bases and V by 5 bases; bases with no gene match: 8. The CDR3 sequence is 16 residues long. This chain's CDR3 is CASSRSRGQGQETQYF. CDR3 nucleotides: TGTGCCAGCAGCCGATCCCGGGGACAGGGGCAAGAGACCCAGTACTTC.

V usage is TRBV14 and J usage is TRBJ2-3; TRBD2 matches at 7 bases. CDR1 is SGHDN, CDR2 FVKESK, per germline. The CDR3 is made up of 16 amino acids. Trimming took 3 bases from V and 3 from J; bases not matched to a gene: 9. This chain's CDR3 is CASSHLGREGTDTQYF. In DNA, the CDR3 is TGTGCCAGCAGCCACCTGGGGAGGGAAGGGACAGATACGCAGTATTTT.

The V call is TRBV4-1, the J call TRBJ1-2; no reliable D call. Trimming cost V 4 bases and J 1 base, with 13 bases left between them. Germline lookup yields CDR1 MGHRA and CDR2 YSYEKL. The CDR3 is 15 residues long. The CDR3 DNA follows: TGCGCCAGCAGCCCCGGGGAACTGATTAACTATGGCTACACCTTC. Amino acid sequence: CASSPGELINYGYTF.

The sample holds a few counts of this clone. The chain recombines TRBV12-5 with TRBJ2-7, with D possibly being TRBD1 (5 bases). This CDR3 has 11 amino acids. Germline V CDR1 and CDR2: LGHNT, FRNRAP. V was shortened by 7 bases and J by 4 bases, with 8 bases between the two germline ends. CDR3 nucleotide sequence: TGTGCTAGTGAAGGGGAATACGAGCAGTACTTC. It yields the protein CASEGEYEQYF.

The table lists this clone with a few counts. The CDR3 here is CASSQEDRVPFYEQYF. The CDR3 bases are TGCGCCAGCAGCCAAGAGGACAGGGTCCCCTTCTACGAGCAGTACTTC. The chain uses TRBV4-1 and TRBJ2-7, with 8 bases aligning to TRBD1. Trimming cost V 0 bases and J 3 bases; bases outside gene matches: 7. Looked up from germline, CDR1 is MGHRA and CDR2 is YSYEKL. CDR3 length equals 16 residues.

V is TRBV27 and J is TRBJ2-3, with D maybe TRBD1 (6 bases). V was clipped by 4 bases and J by 4 bases, with 15 bases between them. The CDR3 contains 15 residues. The germline CDR1 and CDR2 sequences are MNHEY and SMNVEV (reference sequence). This chain's CDR3 is CASSSSGTLADTQYF. CDR3 nucleotides: TGTGCCAGCAGTTCGTCCGGGACATTAGCAGATACGCAGTATTTT.

The chain has TRBV5-1 and TRBJ1-1, with D perhaps TRBD1 (6 bases). The CDR3 covers 14 residues. The V end lost 5 bases, the J end lost 4 bases, and 15 bases lay between the germline ends. The germline CDR1 and CDR2 sequences are SGHRS and YFSETQ. CDR3 DNA sequence: TGCGCCAGCAGTGTTGAATCCAGGGGCACTGAAGCTTTCTTT. It translates to CASSVESRGTEAFF.

This rearrangement joins TRBV4-3 to TRBJ1-1; 10 bases agree with TRBD1. The CDR3 contains 18 residues. Trimming at V came to 0 bases and at J to 6 bases, leaving 13 bases not matched to a gene. Germline-derived CDR1 and CDR2 are LGHNA and YSLEER. CDR3 protein: CASSQDPGTGAFTAEAFF. For the CDR3, the DNA is TGCGCCAGCAGCCAAGATCCAGGGACAGGGGCTTTTACCGCTGAAGCTTTCTTT.

This chain joins TRBV6-4 and TRBJ1-2; D possibly corresponds to TRBD1 (5 bases). CDR3 size: 13 residues. Deletions cut 0 bases from V and 8 bases from J, with 10 bases between. The germline V gene has CDR1 MRHNA and CDR2 SNTAGT. CDR3 amino acids: CASSDSEGEGYTF. CDR3 in DNA: TGTGCCAGCAGTGACTCGGAAGGGGAAGGCTACACCTTC.

The V and J genes are TRBV11-3 and TRBJ2-1; 11 bases align to TRBD2. CDR3 length: 16 residues. Germline lookup yields CDR1 SGHNT and CDR2 YENEEA. V was pared by 5 bases and J by 5 bases, with 8 bases of the junction left unmatched. CDR3 protein: CASSQPGLAGDNEQFF. The CDR3 DNA follows: TGTGCCAGCAGCCAACCAGGACTAGCGGGTGACAATGAGCAGTTCTTC.

V usage is TRBV28 and J usage is TRBJ1-2; 8 nucleotides line up with TRBD1. Trimming cost V 4 bases and J 4 bases; bases outside gene matches: 11. The V gene's germline CDR1 is MDHEN and CDR2 SYDVKM. The CDR3 length is 16 residues. The CDR3 loop reads CASSSAGGGWVYGYTF. CDR3 bases: TGTGCCAGCAGTTCCGCAGGGGGCGGGTGGGTCTATGGCTACACCTTC.

The chain couples TRBV7-9 to TRBJ2-7, with TRBD1 as a possible D gene (7 bases). Germline V gene sequence: CDR1 SEHNR, CDR2 FQNEAQ (reference sequence). The CDR3 has 16 amino acids. V was clipped by 3 bases and J by 0 bases, with 15 bases between them. DNA of the CDR3: TGTGCCAGCAGCTTGCCCAGGGGGAGGACCTCCTACGAGCAGTACTTC. Protein sequence: CASSLPRGRTSYEQYF.

This clone showed up just once. The chain recombines TRBV30 with TRBJ1-1; 8 bases align to TRBD1. Germline V lookup: CDR1 GTSNPN, CDR2 SVGIG (reference sequence). The CDR3 sequence is 14 residues long. With V trimmed by 2 bases and J by 3 bases, 5 bases remained unmatched. This CDR3 is CAWSMTGADTEAFF. The CDR3, as DNA: TGTGCCTGGAGTATGACAGGGGCGGACACTGAAGCTTTCTTT.

CDR3 region: CASSFTGVNYGYTF. The CDR3 nucleotides read TGTGCCAGCAGTTTCACAGGCGTTAACTATGGCTACACCTTC. The rearrangement uses TRBV27 and TRBJ1-2; D perhaps matches TRBD1 (5 bases). Germline values: CDR1 MNHEY, CDR2 SMNVEV (reference sequence). CDR3 length: 14 amino acids. Between the trimmed V and J ends, which lost 3 bases and 1 base, there was a span of 9 bases.

The chain uses TRBV11-2 and TRBJ2-3; weak D call: TRBD2 (7 bases). The germline V gene has CDR1 SGHAT and CDR2 FQNNGV. The CDR3 length is 15 residues. V dropped 5 bases and J dropped 5 bases, with 17 bases sitting between them. Here the CDR3 reads CASSPQSRGGDTQYF. The CDR3 nucleotides read TGTGCCAGCAGCCCTCAGAGTAGGGGGGGAGATACGCAGTATTTT.

The chain carries TRBV19 and TRBJ1-1; D gene ambiguous. CDR1 is LNHDA, CDR2 SQIVND, per germline (reference sequence). The CDR3 spans 15 residues. The V end lost 7 bases, the J end lost 0 bases, and 15 bases lay between the germline ends. Written as DNA, the CDR3 is TGTGCCAGTACTACCCCTTGGACTGTGAACACTGAAGCTTTCTTT. It codes for CASTTPWTVNTEAFF.

About this clone itself: One end of the junction does not line up with germline, which may come from a read error. V usage is TRBV7-7 and J usage is TRBJ2-7, with 11 bases that match TRBD1. The length of the CDR3 is 14 residues. Per the germline V gene, CDR1 is SSHAT and CDR2 is FNYEAQ (reference sequence). The CDR3 protein is CASSRGQGDYEQYF. The CDR3 DNA reads as TGTGCTAGCAGCAGGGGACAGGGGGACTACGAGCAGTACTTC. Based on the CDR3 plus reference TRBV7-7 and TRBJ2-7, the full variable domain is GAGVSQSPRYKVTKRGQDVTLRCDPISSHATLYWYQQALGQGPEFLTYFNYEAQPDKSGLPSDRFSAERPEGSISTLTIQRTEQRDSAMYRCASSRGQGDYEQYFGPGTRLTVT.

This chain connects TRBV4-2 to TRBJ1-2; TRBD1 aligns across 8 bases. Germline V gene sequence: CDR1 LGHNA, CDR2 YNFKEQ. V gave up 4 bases and J gave up 7 bases; unmatched junction bases: 11. The CDR3 contains 15 residues. In DNA, the CDR3 is TGTGCCAGCAGCCCTTATCAGGGGGCTCAAAGTGGCTACACCTTC. The encoded protein is CASSPYQGAQSGYTF.

The chain combines TRBV18 with TRBJ2-3, with D maybe TRBD2 (5 bases). CDR1 KGHSH and CDR2 LQKENI come from the germline V gene. This CDR3 is built from 14 residues. V was trimmed by 1 base and J by 6 bases, leaving 11 bases between them. Here the CDR3 DNA reads TGTGCCAGCTCACCACGAGGGTTCCGGGATACGCAGTATTTT. Protein product: CASSPRGFRDTQYF.

The chain recombines TRBV28 with TRBJ1-5, with D perhaps TRBD1 (6 bases). Trimming pared 6 bases from V and 5 bases from J, leaving 17 bases between. Germline V gene sequence: CDR1 MDHEN, CDR2 SYDVKM. The CDR3 is 15 amino acids. CDR3 protein: CASRQLGYRDQPQHF. DNA for the CDR3: TGTGCCAGCAGGCAGCTGGGATACAGGGATCAGCCCCAGCATTTT.

This chain links TRBV19 with TRBJ1-1; D is undetermined. The CDR3 extends over 15 amino acids. The germline CDR1 and CDR2 sequences are LNHDA and SQIVND (reference sequence). Trimming left V 3 bases short and J 4 bases short, with 15 bases between. The CDR3: CASSIGLFGTTEAFF. The CDR3, as DNA: TGTGCCAGTAGTATCGGACTCTTTGGCACCACTGAAGCTTTCTTT.